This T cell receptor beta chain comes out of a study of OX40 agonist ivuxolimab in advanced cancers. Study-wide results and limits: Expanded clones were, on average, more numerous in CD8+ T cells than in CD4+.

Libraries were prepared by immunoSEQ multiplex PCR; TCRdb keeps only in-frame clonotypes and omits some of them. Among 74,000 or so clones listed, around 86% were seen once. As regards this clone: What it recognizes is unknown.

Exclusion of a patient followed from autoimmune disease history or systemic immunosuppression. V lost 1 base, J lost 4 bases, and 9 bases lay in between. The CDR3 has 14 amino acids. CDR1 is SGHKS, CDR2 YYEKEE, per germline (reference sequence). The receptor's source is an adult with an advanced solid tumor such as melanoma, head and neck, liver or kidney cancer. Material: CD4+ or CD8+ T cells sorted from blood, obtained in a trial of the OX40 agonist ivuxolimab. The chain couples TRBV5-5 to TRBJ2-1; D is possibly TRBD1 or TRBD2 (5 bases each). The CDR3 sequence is CASSLKGRYNEQFF. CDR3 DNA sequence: TGTGCCAGCAGCTTGAAGGGACGGTACAATGAGCAGTTCTTC.